The 19 T cell receptor beta chains in this list originate from one sample, sequenced in a study of T cell repertoires in cytomegalovirus infection. Each CDR3 protein gets one entry after TCRdb re-called the reads with MiXCR. This sample has 100,000 or so distinct CDR3 sequences; about a quarter occur once, and the top ten carry around 40%. Sequenced: CD8+ T cells from PBMCs. The receptors derive from a human donor in good health (CMV status not recorded). Some clones in this sample may be carry-over from other donors' samples.

In nucleotides, the CDR3 is TGTGCCAGCAGCTTAGCAGAATGGACTATCTACAATGAGCAGTTCTTC. Translation: CASSLAEWTIYNEQFF. The rearrangement joins TRBV11-2 to TRBJ2-1, with D possibly matching TRBD2 (6 bases). Germline values: CDR1 SGHAT, CDR2 FQNNGV. The V and J ends lost 1 base and 3 bases respectively, with 13 bases between them. The CDR3 loop spans 16 amino acids.

The J gene is TRBJ2-7, the V gene TRBV29-1, with D tentatively TRBD2 (6 bases). CDR1 SQVTM and CDR2 ANQGSEA come from the germline V gene. The CDR3 length is 13 residues. V lost 2 bases to trimming and J lost 2 bases, with 10 bases between them. CDR3 bases: TGCAGCGTTGAACAGGAGGGGACCTACGAGCAGTACTTC. Translated: CSVEQEGTYEQYF.

The chain links TRBV11-2 to TRBJ2-3, with D perhaps matching TRBD1 (6 bases). The CDR3 consists of 14 residues. V lost 7 bases, J lost 4 bases, and 15 bases lay in between. CDR1 is SGHAT, CDR2 FQNNGV, per germline. CDR3 DNA sequence: TGTGCCAGCAACGAGGGGGTGCGGGCAGATACGCAGTATTTT. It yields the protein CASNEGVRADTQYF. Combining the CDR3 with reference TRBV11-2 and TRBJ2-3 gives the whole variable domain EAGVAQSPRYKIIEKRQSVAFWCNPISGHATLYWYQQILGQGPKLLIQFQNNGVVDDSQLPKDRFSAERLKGVDSTLKIQPAKLEDSAVYLCASNEGVRADTQYFGPGTRLTVL.

This clonotype was picked up a small number of times. The rearrangement uses TRBV5-4 and TRBJ1-1, with 8 positions matching TRBD1. This CDR3 contains 16 residues. Germline CDR1 SGHNT, CDR2 YYREEE (reference sequence). The junction had 8 bases not matched to a gene; V was cut back by 4 bases and J by 0 bases. DNA for the CDR3: TGTGCCAGCAGCCCCCTGGAGACAGGGGTGAACACTGAAGCTTTCTTT. Translating it yields CASSPLETGVNTEAFF.

This clonotype was counted between two and nine times. The chain has TRBV5-1 and TRBJ1-1, with unresolved D. V was clipped by 2 bases and J by 3 bases, with 5 bases between them. CDR3 length: 12 amino acids. Germline CDR1 SGHRS, CDR2 YFSETQ. The CDR3 here is CASSLFDTEAFF. The CDR3, as DNA: TGCGCCAGCAGCTTATTCGACACTGAAGCTTTCTTT.

This clonotype was counted between two and nine times. CDR3 in DNA: TGCGCCAGCAGCCTCATGTCAGGGGCCACTGAAGCTTTCTTT. It is translated as CASSLMSGATEAFF. The chain couples TRBV4-3 to TRBJ1-1; a weak D match, TRBD1 (6 bases). Trimming removed 4 bases at V and 4 bases at J, with 13 bases between. Germline-derived CDR1 and CDR2 are LGHNA and YSLEER. The CDR3 consists of 14 residues.

Only a few counts were recorded for this clonotype. The J gene is TRBJ2-1, the V gene TRBV12-3 or TRBV12-4; 8 bases match TRBD2. V gave up 5 bases and J gave up 1 base; unmatched junction bases: 4. The CDR3 runs to 15 residues. CDR3 sequence (DNA): TGTGCCAGCAGTCCGTTAGCGGGATCCTACAATGAGCAGTTCTTC. It encodes CASSPLAGSYNEQFF.

In its sample, this clonotype was seen many times. The chain joins TRBV23-1 to TRBJ2-5; D gene unclear. TRBV23-1 is an ORF, and what it does is uncertain. The CDR3 is made up of 15 amino acids. Trimming took off 5 bases at V and 0 bases at J, with 13 bases between the two ends. CDR3 region: CASSFPAAYQETQYF. As DNA, the CDR3 is TGCGCCAGCAGTTTTCCGGCAGCGTACCAAGAGACCCAGTACTTC.

There are many counts of this clonotype. J is TRBJ2-3 and V is TRBV7-3; 7 bases align to TRBD1. The trim removed 5 bases at V and 5 bases at J, leaving 10 bases unmatched. The CDR3 extends over 15 amino acids. Germline lookup yields CDR1 SGHTA and CDR2 FQGTGA. CDR3 coding DNA: TGTGCCAGCAGCAACTCAGGGGGTAGGGGAGATACGCAGTATTTT. This encodes CASSNSGGRGDTQYF.

This clonotype was recorded many times. V gene TRBV7-2 combines with J gene TRBJ2-5, with 14 bases aligning to TRBD2. Per germline, CDR1 SGHTA and CDR2 FQGNSA. This CDR3 comprises 18 residues. The junction had 9 bases not matched to a gene; V was cut back by 5 bases and J by 1 base. The CDR3 sequence is CASSVGGLAGVGQETQYF. The CDR3 DNA reads as TGTGCCAGCAGCGTAGGGGGACTAGCGGGAGTTGGCCAAGAGACCCAGTACTTC.

This clonotype was observed a few times. The chain combines TRBV14 with TRBJ2-1; D is unclear. V shed 0 bases and J shed 0 bases, with 9 bases lying between them. Germline CDR1 SGHDN, CDR2 FVKESK. The CDR3 has 16 residues. The CDR3 is CASSQDPDDSYNEQFF. The CDR3 region has the DNA TGTGCCAGCAGCCAAGATCCCGACGACTCCTACAATGAGCAGTTCTTC.

This clonotype occurred a few times. The rearrangement joins TRBV11-2 to TRBJ1-1; 11 bases agree with TRBD1. This CDR3 has 15 amino acids. CDR1 is SGHAT and CDR2 is FQNNGV in the germline V gene. V lost 5 bases and J lost 3; bases outside the gene matches: 5. Here the CDR3 reads CASSVPGQGDTEAFF. DNA for the CDR3: TGTGCCAGCAGCGTACCGGGACAGGGGGACACTGAAGCTTTCTTT.

The chain carries TRBV27 and TRBJ2-7; either TRBD1 or TRBD2 may fit D (5 bases each). The CDR3 runs to 14 residues. Germline CDR1 MNHEY, CDR2 SMNVEV (reference sequence). Trimming took off 3 bases at V and 2 bases at J, with 11 bases between the two ends. CDR3: CASSFQGPTYEQYF. CDR3 bases: TGTGCCAGCAGTTTCCAGGGACCAACCTACGAGCAGTACTTC.

This chain joins TRBV11-2 and TRBJ2-7; D assignment may be TRBD1 or TRBD2 (5 bases each). The CDR3 is 15 amino acids. V dropped 5 bases and J dropped 2 bases, with 16 bases sitting between them. CDR1 is SGHAT, CDR2 FQNNGV, per germline. CDR3: CASSGTRDPAYEQYF. Written as DNA, the CDR3 is TGTGCCAGCAGCGGAACCCGGGACCCCGCCTACGAGCAGTACTTC.

The chain recombines TRBV11-2 with TRBJ1-1; the D is unclear. The germline V gene encodes CDR1 SGHAT and CDR2 FQNNGV. The CDR3 runs to 17 residues. Between the trimmed V and J ends, which lost 5 bases and 1 base, there was a span of 20 bases. In nucleotides, the CDR3 is TGTGCCAGCAGCCCGCCCCGGGTAGGGCTAAAGAACACTGAAGCTTTCTTT. Amino acid sequence: CASSPPRVGLKNTEAFF.

The chain joins TRBV20-1 to TRBJ2-7; 11 nucleotides agree with TRBD2. J lost 5 bases, V lost 1 base, and 10 bases had no gene match. CDR1 and CDR2 (germline): DFQATT, SNEGSKA (reference sequence). The CDR3 covers 16 residues. For the CDR3, the DNA is TGCAGTGCTAGAGGGGTTTTTAGCGGGGGGGCCCACGAGCAGTACTTC. It specifies CSARGVFSGGAHEQYF.

This clonotype was seen only a few times. The chain carries TRBV6-6 and TRBJ2-1; D possibly corresponds to TRBD2 (5 bases). This CDR3 contains 12 residues. V was shortened by 2 bases and J by 15 bases, with 14 bases between the two germline ends. CDR1 is MNHNY and CDR2 is SVGAGI in the germline V gene (reference sequence). CDR3 amino acids: CASSYDGVLPFF. CDR3 DNA sequence: TGTGCCAGCAGTTACGACGGGGTTTTGCCGTTCTTC.

There are many counts of this clonotype. This sequence joins TRBV12-3 or TRBV12-4 and TRBJ1-1; D uncertain. The germline V and J ends were trimmed by 2 bases and 1 base, with 8 bases remaining between them. CDR3 length equals 14 residues. In nucleotides, the CDR3 is TGTGCCAGCAGTTTACGGGCGACGAACACTGAAGCTTTCTTT. Amino acid sequence: CASSLRATNTEAFF.

This clonotype was detected only a few times. The chain combines TRBV4-2 with TRBJ1-1; D remains ambiguous. Germline CDR1 reads LGHNA; CDR2 reads YNFKEQ. The ends were cut back, 0 bases at V and 6 bases at J, with 14 bases in the middle. There are 15 residues in the CDR3. The CDR3 protein is CASSQELEGAAEAFF. DNA of the CDR3: TGTGCCAGCAGCCAAGAATTGGAGGGCGCGGCTGAAGCTTTCTTT.